The T cell receptor beta chain under discussion was sequenced for a study of T cell repertoires in cytomegalovirus infection. Study-level background: Both CMV infection and a matching HLA type were indicated by public TCR beta signatures.

As regards this clonotype: The antigen is not known.

CDR3 length: 19 amino acids. Per germline, CDR1 SGHTA and CDR2 FQGNSA. The ends lost 5 bases at V and 0 bases at J; junction bases unmatched: 15. TCRdb recomputed calls from the reads with MiXCR, one row per CDR3 protein. The sample shows a few hundred thousand distinct CDR3 sequences, roughly a third of them seen only once. Sequencing was performed on cultured PBMCs, taken from culture after CMV antigen stimulation. The chain has TRBV7-2 and TRBJ2-7; TRBD2 matches 11 bases. The sequence was collected from a human donor in good health (CMV status not recorded). Some clones in this sample may be carry-over from other donors' samples. The CDR3 DNA follows: TGTGCCAGCAGCAACCTAGCCGGGGGGACTAGCGGATTCTCCTACGAGCAGTACTTC. It codes for CASSNLAGGTSGFSYEQYF.